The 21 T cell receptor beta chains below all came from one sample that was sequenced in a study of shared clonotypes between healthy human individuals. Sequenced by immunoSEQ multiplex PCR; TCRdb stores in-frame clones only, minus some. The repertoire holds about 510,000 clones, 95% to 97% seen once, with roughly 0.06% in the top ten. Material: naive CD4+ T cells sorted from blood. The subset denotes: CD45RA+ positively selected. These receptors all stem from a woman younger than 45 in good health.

CDR3 bases: TGTGCCAGTAGTCCTGCTGCGGGGCCCAGAGAGCAGTTCTTC. Translation: CASSPAAGPREQFF. The rearrangement uses TRBV19 and TRBJ2-1, with a weak D call TRBD2 (6 bases). The V gene lost 5 bases and the J gene lost 10 bases, with 18 bases spanning the gap. The CDR3 is 14 amino acids. In germline, CDR1 is LNHDA, CDR2 SQIVND (reference sequence).

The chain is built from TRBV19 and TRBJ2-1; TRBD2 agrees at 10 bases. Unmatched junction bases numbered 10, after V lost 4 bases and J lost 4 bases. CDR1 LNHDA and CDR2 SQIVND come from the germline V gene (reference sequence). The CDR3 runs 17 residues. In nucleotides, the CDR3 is TGTGCCAGTAGTAGGATTCCGGGACTAGCGACATACAATGAGCAGTTCTTC. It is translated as CASSRIPGLATYNEQFF.

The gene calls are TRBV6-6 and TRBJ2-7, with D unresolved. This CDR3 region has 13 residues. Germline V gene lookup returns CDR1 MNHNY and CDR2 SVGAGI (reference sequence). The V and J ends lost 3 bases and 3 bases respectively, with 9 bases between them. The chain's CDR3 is CASSYGPSYEQYF. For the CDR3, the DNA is TGTGCCAGCAGTTATGGTCCGAGCTACGAGCAGTACTTC.

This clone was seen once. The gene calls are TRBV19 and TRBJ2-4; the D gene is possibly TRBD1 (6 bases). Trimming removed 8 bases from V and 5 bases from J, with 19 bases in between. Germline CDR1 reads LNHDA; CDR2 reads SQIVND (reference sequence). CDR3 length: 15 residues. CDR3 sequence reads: CASSPRGRGENIQYF. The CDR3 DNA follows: TGTGCCAGTTCTCCCCGGGGCAGGGGAGAAAACATTCAGTACTTC.

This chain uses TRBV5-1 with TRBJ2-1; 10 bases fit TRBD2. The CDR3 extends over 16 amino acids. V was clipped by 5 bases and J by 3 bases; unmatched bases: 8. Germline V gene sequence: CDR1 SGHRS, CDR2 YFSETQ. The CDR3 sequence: CASRPGTSAYYNEQFF. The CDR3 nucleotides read TGCGCCAGCAGACCCGGGACTAGCGCTTACTACAATGAGCAGTTCTTC. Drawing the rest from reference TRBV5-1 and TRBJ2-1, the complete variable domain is KAGVTQTPRYLIKTRGQQVTLSCSPISGHRSVSWYQQTPGQGLQFLFEYFSETQRNKGNFPGRFSGRQFSNSRSEMNVSTLELGDSALYLCASRPGTSAYYNEQFFGPGTRLTVL.

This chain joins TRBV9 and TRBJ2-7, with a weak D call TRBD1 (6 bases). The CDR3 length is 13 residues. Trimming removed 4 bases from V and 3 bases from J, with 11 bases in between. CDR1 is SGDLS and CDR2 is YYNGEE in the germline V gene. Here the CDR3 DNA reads TGTGCCAGCAGCCGGGACACCCTCTACGAGCAGTACTTC. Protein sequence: CASSRDTLYEQYF.

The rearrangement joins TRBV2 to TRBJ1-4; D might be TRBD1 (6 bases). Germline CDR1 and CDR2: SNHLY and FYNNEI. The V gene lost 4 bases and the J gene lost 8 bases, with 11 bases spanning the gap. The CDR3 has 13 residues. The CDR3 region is CASSGRGGEKLFF. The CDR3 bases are TGTGCCAGCAGTGGCAGGGGAGGGGAAAAACTGTTTTTT.

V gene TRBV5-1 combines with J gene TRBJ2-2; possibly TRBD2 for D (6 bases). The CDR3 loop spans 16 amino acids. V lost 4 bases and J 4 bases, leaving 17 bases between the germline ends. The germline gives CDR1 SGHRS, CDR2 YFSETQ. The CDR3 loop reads CASSRDSLRGTGELFF. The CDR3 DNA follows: TGCGCCAGCAGCCGGGACTCCCTAAGGGGCACCGGGGAGCTGTTTTTT.

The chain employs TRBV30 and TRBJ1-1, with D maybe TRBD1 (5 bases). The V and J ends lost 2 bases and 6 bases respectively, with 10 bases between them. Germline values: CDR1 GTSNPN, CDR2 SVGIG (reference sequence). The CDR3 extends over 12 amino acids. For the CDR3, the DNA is TGTGCCTGGAGTTTGGGGGTATCTGAAGCTTTCTTT. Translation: CAWSLGVSEAFF.

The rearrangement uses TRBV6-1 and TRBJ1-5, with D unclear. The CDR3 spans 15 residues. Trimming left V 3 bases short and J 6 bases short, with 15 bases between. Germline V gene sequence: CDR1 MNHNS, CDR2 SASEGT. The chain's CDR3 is CASSDRGAGGQPQHF. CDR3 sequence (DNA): TGTGCCAGCAGTGACCGTGGTGCGGGAGGTCAGCCCCAGCATTTT.

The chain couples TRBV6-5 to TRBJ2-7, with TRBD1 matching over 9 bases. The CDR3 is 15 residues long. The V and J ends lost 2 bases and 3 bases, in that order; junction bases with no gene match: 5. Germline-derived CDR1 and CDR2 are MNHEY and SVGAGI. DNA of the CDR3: TGTGCCAGCAGTTACCGGGGACAGGGAGGCTACGAGCAGTACTTC. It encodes CASSYRGQGGYEQYF.

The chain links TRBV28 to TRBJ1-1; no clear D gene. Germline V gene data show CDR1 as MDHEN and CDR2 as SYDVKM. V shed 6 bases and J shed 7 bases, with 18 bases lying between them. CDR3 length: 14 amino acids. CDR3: CASSPPAEGGEAFF. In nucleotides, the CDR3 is TGTGCCAGCAGCCCACCCGCTGAGGGAGGTGAAGCTTTCTTT. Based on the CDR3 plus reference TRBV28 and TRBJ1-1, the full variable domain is DVKVTQSSRYLVKRTGEKVFLECVQDMDHENMFWYRQDPGLGLRLIYFSYDVKMKEKGDIPEGYSVSREKKERFSLILESASTNQTSMYLCASSPPAEGGEAFFGQGTRLTVV.

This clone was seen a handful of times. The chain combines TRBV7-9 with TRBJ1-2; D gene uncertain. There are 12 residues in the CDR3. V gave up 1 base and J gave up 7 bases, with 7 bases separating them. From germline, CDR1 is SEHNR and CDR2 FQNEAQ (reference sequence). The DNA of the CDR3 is TGTGCCAGCAGCTTAGAGGTTCCTGGCTACACCTTC. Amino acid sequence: CASSLEVPGYTF.

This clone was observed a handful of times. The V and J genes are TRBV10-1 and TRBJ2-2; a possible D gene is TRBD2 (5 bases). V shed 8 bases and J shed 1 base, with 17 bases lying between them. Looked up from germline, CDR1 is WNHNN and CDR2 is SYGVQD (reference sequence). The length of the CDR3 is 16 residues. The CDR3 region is CASGVSLGRNTGELFF. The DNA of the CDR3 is TGCGCCAGCGGAGTATCGTTGGGGAGGAACACCGGGGAGCTGTTTTTT.

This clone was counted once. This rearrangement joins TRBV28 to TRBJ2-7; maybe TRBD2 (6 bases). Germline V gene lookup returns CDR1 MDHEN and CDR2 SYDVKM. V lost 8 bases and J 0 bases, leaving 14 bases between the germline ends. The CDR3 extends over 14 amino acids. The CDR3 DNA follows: TGTGCCAGCGCGCTTAGCGGCTACTCCTACGAGCAGTACTTC. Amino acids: CASALSGYSYEQYF. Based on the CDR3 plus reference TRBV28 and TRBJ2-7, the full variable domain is DVKVTQSSRYLVKRTGEKVFLECVQDMDHENMFWYRQDPGLGLRLIYFSYDVKMKEKGDIPEGYSVSREKKERFSLILESASTNQTSMYLCASALSGYSYEQYFGPGTRLTVT.

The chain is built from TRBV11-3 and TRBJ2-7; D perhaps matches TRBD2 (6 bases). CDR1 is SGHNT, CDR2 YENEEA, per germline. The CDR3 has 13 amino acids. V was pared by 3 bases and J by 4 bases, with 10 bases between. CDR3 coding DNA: TGTGCCAGCAGCTTGGGGGGAGGTTACGAGCAGTACTTC. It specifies CASSLGGGYEQYF.

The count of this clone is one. The CDR3 sequence: CATSRGTADSSYEQYF. Here the CDR3 DNA reads TGTGCCACCAGCAGAGGAACAGCGGATAGCTCCTACGAGCAGTACTTC. This rearrangement joins TRBV15 to TRBJ2-7, with a tentative D call TRBD2 (5 bases). V was cut by 1 base and J by 0 bases, with 13 bases left in between. CDR3 length: 16 residues. The germline V gene encodes CDR1 LNHNV and CDR2 YYDKDF (reference sequence).

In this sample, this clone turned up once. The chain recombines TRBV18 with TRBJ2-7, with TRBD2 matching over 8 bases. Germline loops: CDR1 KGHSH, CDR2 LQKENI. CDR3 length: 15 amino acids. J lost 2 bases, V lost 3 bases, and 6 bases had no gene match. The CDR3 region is CASSPTSGVTYEQYF. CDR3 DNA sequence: TGTGCCAGCTCACCTACTAGCGGCGTTACCTACGAGCAGTACTTC.

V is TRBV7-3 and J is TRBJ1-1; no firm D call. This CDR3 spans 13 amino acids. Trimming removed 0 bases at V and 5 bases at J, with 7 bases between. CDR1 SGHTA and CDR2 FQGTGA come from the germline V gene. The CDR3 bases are TGTGCCAGCAGCTTAACGGAGGGAACTGAAGCTTTCTTT. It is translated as CASSLTEGTEAFF.

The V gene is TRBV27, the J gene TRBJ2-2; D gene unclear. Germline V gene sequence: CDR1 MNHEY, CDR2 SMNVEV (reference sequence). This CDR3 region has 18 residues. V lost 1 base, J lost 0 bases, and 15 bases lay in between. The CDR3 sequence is CASSLLTHRAANTGELFF. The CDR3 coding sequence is TGTGCCAGCAGTTTATTAACCCACCGGGCAGCGAACACCGGGGAGCTGTTTTTT.

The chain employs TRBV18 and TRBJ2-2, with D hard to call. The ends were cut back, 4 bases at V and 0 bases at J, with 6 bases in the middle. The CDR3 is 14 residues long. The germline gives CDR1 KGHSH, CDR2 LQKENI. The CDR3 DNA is TGTGCCAGCTCACTATCCACGAACACCGGGGAGCTGTTTTTT. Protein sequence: CASSLSTNTGELFF.